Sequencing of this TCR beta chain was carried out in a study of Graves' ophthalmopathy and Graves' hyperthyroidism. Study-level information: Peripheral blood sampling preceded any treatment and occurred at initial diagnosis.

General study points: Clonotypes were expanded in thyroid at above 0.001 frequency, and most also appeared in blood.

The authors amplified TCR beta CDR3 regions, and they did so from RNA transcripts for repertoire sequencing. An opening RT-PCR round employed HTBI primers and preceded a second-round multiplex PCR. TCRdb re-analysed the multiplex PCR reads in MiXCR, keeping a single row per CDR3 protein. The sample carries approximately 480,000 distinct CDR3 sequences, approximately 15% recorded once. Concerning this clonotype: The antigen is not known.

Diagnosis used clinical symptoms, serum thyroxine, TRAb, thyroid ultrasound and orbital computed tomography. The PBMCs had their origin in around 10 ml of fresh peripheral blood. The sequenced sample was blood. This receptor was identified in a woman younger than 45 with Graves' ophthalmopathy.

The CDR3 DNA follows: TGTGCCACGGAGGTTGCCTACGAGCAGTACTTC. Protein sequence: CATEVAYEQYF. The chain combines TRBV6-1 with TRBJ2-7, with D perhaps matching TRBD2 (5 bases). Trimming removed 10 bases from V and 2 bases from J, with 9 bases in between. In germline, CDR1 is MNHNS, CDR2 SASEGT. CDR3 length equals 11 residues.